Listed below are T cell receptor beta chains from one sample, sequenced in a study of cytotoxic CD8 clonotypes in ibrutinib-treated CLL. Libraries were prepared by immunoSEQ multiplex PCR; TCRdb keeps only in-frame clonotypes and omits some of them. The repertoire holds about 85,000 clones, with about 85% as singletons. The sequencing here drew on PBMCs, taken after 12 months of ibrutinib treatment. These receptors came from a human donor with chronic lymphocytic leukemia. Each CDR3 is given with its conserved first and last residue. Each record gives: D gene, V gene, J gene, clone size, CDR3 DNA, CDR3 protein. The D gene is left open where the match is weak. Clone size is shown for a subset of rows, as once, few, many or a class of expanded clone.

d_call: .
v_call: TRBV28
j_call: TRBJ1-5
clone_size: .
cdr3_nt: TGTGCCAGCAGTTTTCGGCTAGGGCAGCCCCAGCATTTT
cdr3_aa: CASSFRLGQPQHF

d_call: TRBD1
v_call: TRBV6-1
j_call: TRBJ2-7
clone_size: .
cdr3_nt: TGTGCCAGCAGTGGGGGACAGGGTGGCTACGAGCAGTACTTC
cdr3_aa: CASSGGQGGYEQYF

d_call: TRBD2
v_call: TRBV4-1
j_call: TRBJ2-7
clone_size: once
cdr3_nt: TGCGCCAGCCAACGGGGGGACGAGCAGTACTTC
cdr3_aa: CASQRGDEQYF

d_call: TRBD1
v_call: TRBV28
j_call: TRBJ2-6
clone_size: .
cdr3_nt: TGTGGATCAGGGGGTGCCAACGTCCTGACTTTC
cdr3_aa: CGSGGANVLTF

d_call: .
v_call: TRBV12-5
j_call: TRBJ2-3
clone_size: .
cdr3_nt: TGTGCTAGTGGTTTGGTACTCGGCAGGGGAGCGGATACGCAGTATTTT
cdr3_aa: CASGLVLGRGADTQYF

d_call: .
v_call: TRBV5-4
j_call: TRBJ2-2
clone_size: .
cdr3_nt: TGTGCCAGCAGCCCCCAGGTCGCTGGCGGGGAGCTGTTTTTT
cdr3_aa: CASSPQVAGGELFF

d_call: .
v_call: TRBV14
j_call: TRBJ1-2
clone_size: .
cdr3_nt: TGTGCCAGCAGCGGAGGACACCACTATGGCTACACCTTC
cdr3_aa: CASSGGHHYGYTF

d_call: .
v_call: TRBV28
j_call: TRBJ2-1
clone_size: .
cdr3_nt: TGTGCCAGCAGTCTTTACAATGAGCAGTTCTTC
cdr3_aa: CASSLYNEQFF

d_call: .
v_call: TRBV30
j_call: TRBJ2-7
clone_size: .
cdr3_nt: TGTGCCTGGAGGGACAACTACGAGCAGTACTTC
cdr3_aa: CAWRDNYEQYF

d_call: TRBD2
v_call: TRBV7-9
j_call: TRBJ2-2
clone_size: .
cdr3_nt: TGTGCCAGCAGCCCCCTGGCGGGGGGGCCCACCGGGGAGCTGTTTTTT
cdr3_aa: CASSPLAGGPTGELFF

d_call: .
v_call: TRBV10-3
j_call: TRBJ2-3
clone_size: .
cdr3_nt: TGTGCCATCAGTGAGCCGAACACAGATACGCAGTATTTT
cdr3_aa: CAISEPNTDTQYF

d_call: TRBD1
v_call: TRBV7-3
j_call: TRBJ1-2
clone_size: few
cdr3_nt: TGTGCCAGCAGCCCAGGGACAGGCCATAACTATGGCTACACCTTC
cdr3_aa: CASSPGTGHNYGYTF

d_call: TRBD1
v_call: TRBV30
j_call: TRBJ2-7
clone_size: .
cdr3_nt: TGTGCCTGGGACCGGGGGGGACAGGGGGCGCGGCAGTACTTC
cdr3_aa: CAWDRGGQGARQYF

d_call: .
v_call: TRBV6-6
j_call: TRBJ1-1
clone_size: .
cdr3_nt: TGTGCCAGCAGTCCAGGGTTGACTGAAGCTTTCTTT
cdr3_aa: CASSPGLTEAFF

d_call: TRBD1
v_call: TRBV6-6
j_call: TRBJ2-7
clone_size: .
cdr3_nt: TGTGCCAGCACCCCCGGGACAGGGGGCGAGTACGAGCAGTACTTC
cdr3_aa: CASTPGTGGEYEQYF

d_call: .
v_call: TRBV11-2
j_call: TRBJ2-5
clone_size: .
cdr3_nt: TGTGCCAGCAGCTTACGGAGGGGGCAAGAGACCCAGTACTTC
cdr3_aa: CASSLRRGQETQYF

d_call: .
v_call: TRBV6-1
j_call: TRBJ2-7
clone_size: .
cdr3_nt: TGTGCCACTACTAAGGGGCCAGCCACCGGCGAGCAGTACTTC
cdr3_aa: CATTKGPATGEQYF

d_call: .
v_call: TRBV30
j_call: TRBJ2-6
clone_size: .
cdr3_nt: TGTGCGGACGACAGGCTGAGCTCTGGGGCCAACGTCCTGACTTTC
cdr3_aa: CADDRLSSGANVLTF

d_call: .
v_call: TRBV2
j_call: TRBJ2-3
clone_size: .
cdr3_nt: TGTGCCAGCACCCCGGGCCTCGGGCCAGATACGCAGTATTTT
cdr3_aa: CASTPGLGPDTQYF